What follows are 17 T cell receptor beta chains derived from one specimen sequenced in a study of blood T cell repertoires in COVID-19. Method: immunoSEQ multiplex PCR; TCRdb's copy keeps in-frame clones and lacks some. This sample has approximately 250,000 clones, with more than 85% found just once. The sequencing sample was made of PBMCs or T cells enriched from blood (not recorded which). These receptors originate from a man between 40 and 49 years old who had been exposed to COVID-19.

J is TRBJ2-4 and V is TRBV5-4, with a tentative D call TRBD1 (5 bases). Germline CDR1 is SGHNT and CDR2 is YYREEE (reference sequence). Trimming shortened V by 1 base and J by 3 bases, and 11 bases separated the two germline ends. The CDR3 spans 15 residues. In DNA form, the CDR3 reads TGTGCCAGCAGCTTGCAGGGTGCAGGCAAAAACATTCAGTACTTC. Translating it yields CASSLQGAGKNIQYF.

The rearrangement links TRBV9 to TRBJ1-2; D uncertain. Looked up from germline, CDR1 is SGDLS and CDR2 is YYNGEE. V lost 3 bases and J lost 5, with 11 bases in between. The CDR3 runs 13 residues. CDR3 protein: CASSGGQDYGYTF. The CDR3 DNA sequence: TGTGCCAGCAGCGGAGGGCAGGATTATGGCTACACCTTC.

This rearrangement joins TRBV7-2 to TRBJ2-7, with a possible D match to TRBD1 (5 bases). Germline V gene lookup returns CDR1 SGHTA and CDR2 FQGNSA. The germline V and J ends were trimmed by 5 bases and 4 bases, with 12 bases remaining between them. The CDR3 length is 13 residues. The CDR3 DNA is TGTGCCAGCAGCAAAGGACACCTTTACGAGCAGTACTTC. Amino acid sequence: CASSKGHLYEQYF.

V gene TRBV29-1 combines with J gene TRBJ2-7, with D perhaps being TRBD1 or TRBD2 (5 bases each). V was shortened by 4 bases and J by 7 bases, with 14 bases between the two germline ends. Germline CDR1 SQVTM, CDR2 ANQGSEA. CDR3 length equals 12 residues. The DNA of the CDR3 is TGCAGCGTTGTAGAGGGGCCCAGGGAGCAGTACTTC. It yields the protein CSVVEGPREQYF.

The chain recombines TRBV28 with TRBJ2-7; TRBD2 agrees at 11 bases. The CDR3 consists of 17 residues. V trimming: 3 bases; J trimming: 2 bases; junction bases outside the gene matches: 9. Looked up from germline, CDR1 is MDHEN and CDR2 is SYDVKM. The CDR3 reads CASSLSEGLAGTYEQYF. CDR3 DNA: TGTGCCAGCAGTTTGAGCGAAGGACTAGCGGGTACCTACGAGCAGTACTTC.

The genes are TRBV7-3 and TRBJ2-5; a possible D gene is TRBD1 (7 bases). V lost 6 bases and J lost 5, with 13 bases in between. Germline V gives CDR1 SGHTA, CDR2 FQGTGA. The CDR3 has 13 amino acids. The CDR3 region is CASSIRGEETQYF. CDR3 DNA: TGTGCCAGCAGTATCAGGGGGGAGGAGACCCAGTACTTC. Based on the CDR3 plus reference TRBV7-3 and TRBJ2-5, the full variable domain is GAGVSQTPSNKVTEKGKYVELRCDPISGHTALYWYRQSLGQGPEFLIYFQGTGAADDSGLPNDRFFAVRPEGSVSTLKIQRTERGDSAVYLCASSIRGEETQYFGPGTRLLVL.

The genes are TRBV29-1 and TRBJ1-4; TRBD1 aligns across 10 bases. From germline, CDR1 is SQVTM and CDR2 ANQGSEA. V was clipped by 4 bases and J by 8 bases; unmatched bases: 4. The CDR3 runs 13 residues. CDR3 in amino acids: CSVGQGAWEKLFF. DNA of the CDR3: TGCAGCGTTGGACAGGGGGCCTGGGAAAAACTGTTTTTT.

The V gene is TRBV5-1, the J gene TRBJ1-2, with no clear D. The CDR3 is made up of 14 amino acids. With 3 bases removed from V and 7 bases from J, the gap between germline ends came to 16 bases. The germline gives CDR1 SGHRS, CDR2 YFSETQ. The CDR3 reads CASSYGAGFAGYTF. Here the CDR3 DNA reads TGCGCCAGCAGCTACGGAGCGGGGTTCGCTGGCTACACCTTC. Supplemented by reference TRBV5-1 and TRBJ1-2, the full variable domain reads KAGVTQTPRYLIKTRGQQVTLSCSPISGHRSVSWYQQTPGQGLQFLFEYFSETQRNKGNFPGRFSGRQFSNSRSEMNVSTLELGDSALYLCASSYGAGFAGYTFGSGTRLTVV.

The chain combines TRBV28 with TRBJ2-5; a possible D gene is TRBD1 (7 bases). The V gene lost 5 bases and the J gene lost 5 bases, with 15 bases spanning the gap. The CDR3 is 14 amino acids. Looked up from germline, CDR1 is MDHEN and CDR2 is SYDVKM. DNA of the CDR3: TGTGCCAGCAGTAGGCGGGACAGAGGCGAGACCCAGTACTTC. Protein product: CASSRRDRGETQYF.

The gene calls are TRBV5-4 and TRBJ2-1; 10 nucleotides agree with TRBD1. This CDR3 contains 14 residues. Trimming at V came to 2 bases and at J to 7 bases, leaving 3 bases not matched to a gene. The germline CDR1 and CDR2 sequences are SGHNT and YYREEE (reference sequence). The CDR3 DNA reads TGTGCCAGCAGCTTCCGGGACAGGGGTAATGAGCAGTTCTTC. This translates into CASSFRDRGNEQFF.

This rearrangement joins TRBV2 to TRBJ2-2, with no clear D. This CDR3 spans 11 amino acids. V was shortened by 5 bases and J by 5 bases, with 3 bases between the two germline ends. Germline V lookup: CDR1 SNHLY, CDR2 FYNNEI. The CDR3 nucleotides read TGTGCCAGCAGTATAACCGGGGAGCTGTTTTTT. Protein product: CASSITGELFF.

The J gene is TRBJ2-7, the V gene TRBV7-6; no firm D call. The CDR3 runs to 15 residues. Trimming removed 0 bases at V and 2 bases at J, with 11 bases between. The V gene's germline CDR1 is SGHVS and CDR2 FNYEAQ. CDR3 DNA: TGTGCCAGCAGCTTAGCTTCGCCAGGCGCCTACGAGCAGTACTTC. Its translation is CASSLASPGAYEQYF.

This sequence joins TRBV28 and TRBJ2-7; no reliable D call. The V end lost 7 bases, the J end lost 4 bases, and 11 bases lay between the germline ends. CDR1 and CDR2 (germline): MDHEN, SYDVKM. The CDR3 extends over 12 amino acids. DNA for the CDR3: TGTGCCAGCACGGGTGGCAGTTACGAGCAGTACTTC. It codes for CASTGGSYEQYF.

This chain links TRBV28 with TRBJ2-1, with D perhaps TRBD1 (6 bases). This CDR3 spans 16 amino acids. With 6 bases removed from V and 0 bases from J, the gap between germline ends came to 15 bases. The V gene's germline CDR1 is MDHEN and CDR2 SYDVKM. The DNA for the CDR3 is TGTGCCAGCAGCCATAGACAGGCGAGCTCCTACAATGAGCAGTTCTTC. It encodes CASSHRQASSYNEQFF.

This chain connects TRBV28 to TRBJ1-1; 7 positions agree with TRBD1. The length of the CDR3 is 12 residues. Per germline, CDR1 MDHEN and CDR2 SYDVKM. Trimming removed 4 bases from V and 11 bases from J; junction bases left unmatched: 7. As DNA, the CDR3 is TGTGCCAGCAGTTCCGGACAGGTGAAGGCTTTCTTT. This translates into CASSSGQVKAFF.

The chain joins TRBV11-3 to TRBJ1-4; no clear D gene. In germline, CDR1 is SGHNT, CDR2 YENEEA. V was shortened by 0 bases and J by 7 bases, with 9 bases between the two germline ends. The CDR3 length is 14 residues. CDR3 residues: CASSLESRGEKLFF. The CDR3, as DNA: TGTGCCAGCAGCTTAGAAAGTCGCGGTGAAAAACTGTTTTTT.

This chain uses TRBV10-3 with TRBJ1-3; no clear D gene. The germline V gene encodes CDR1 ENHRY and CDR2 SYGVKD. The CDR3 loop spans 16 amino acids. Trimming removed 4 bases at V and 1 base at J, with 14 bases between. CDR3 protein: CAISGAGSFSGNTIYF. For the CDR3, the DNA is TGTGCCATCAGTGGGGCAGGATCCTTTTCTGGAAACACCATATATTTT.